A single sample is the source of the 12 T cell receptor beta chains below, sequenced in a study of shared clonotypes between healthy human individuals (dated by TCRdb to the early 2020s). The library was prepared using the immunoSEQ multiplex PCR assay. This immuneACCESS table, as held by TCRdb, lists in-frame sequences with V and J called but not all clones. Of the missing ones, under half trace to an unresolved V gene in checked studies; the others have no known cause. This sample lists approximately 590,000 clones; about 95% were detected once. The ten largest clonotypes hold about 0.11% of the sample. CD8 naive samples were CD45RO-negative cells positively selected for CCR7, giving a CD45RA+CCR7+ population that excluded TemRA cells. The sequenced sample consisted of naive CD8+ T cells sorted from blood. The cell subset or site tag for this specimen amounts to: CD45RA+CCR7+. These receptors all stem from a woman aged 25 to 39 in good health.

This chain joins TRBV19 and TRBJ2-1; tentative D call: TRBD1 (5 bases). CDR3 length: 17 amino acids. Trimming removed 3 bases from V and 0 bases from J, with 15 bases in between. Germline CDR1 and CDR2: LNHDA and SQIVND (reference sequence). CDR3 protein: CASSMGQATSSYNEQFF. CDR3 in DNA: TGTGCCAGTAGTATGGGGCAGGCAACCAGCTCCTACAATGAGCAGTTCTTC. The full variable domain, its missing parts supplied by reference TRBV19 and TRBJ2-1, is DGGITQSPKYLFRKEGQNVTLSCEQNLNHDAMYWYRQDPGQGLRLIYYSQIVNDFQKGDIAEGYSVSREKKESFPLTVTSAQKNPTAFYLCASSMGQATSSYNEQFFGPGTRLTVL.

CDR3 residues: CASSGGPGPTYNEQFF. The CDR3 DNA reads TGTGCCAGCAGCGGTGGGCCGGGACCTACCTACAATGAGCAGTTCTTC. This chain joins TRBV5-5 and TRBJ2-1; D could derive from TRBD1 or TRBD2 (5 bases each). The V gene lost 4 bases and the J gene lost 2 bases, with 16 bases spanning the gap. Germline CDR1 and CDR2: SGHKS and YYEKEE (reference sequence). The length of the CDR3 is 16 residues.

This clone was detected only once. V is TRBV2 and J is TRBJ2-7, with TRBD1 matching over 7 bases. Trimming at V came to 2 bases and at J to 8 bases, leaving 9 bases not matched to a gene. CDR1 SNHLY and CDR2 FYNNEI come from the germline V gene. This CDR3 spans 14 amino acids. Here the CDR3 reads CASSERGTELQQYF. The DNA for the CDR3 is TGTGCCAGCAGTGAAAGAGGGACAGAACTTCAGCAGTACTTC.

J is TRBJ2-5 and V is TRBV11-2, with D possibly matching TRBD2 (6 bases). Germline CDR1 SGHAT, CDR2 FQNNGV. Trimming left V 5 bases short and J 0 bases short, with 16 bases between. The CDR3 is 16 amino acids. The CDR3 DNA reads TGTGCCAGCAGCCCCCAATTTGAGCGGGACCAAGAGACCCAGTACTTC. Its translation: CASSPQFERDQETQYF.

This rearrangement joins TRBV11-2 to TRBJ1-2; the match to TRBD1 covers 7 bases. The junction had 7 bases not matched to a gene; V was cut back by 2 bases and J by 4 bases. The CDR3 extends over 15 amino acids. The V gene's germline CDR1 is SGHAT and CDR2 FQNNGV. For the CDR3, the DNA is TGTGCCAGCAGCTTAAGACAGGGAGGCGGCTATGGCTACACCTTC. This sequence encodes CASSLRQGGGYGYTF.

The chain employs TRBV6-1 and TRBJ2-7, with unresolved D. This CDR3 contains 13 residues. Germline values: CDR1 MNHNS, CDR2 SASEGT. V was cut by 0 bases and J by 4 bases, with 7 bases left in between. The CDR3 region is CASSEAVAYEQYF. CDR3 in DNA: TGTGCCAGCAGTGAAGCTGTAGCTTACGAGCAGTACTTC.

The chain carries TRBV6-1 and TRBJ2-1, with 7 bases aligning to TRBD2. The V gene end was trimmed by 1 base and the J gene end by 2 bases; junction bases not matched to a gene: 8. The length of the CDR3 is 17 residues. Looked up from germline, CDR1 is MNHNS and CDR2 is SASEGT. CDR3 residues: CASSEEIAGVTYNEQFF. In DNA, the CDR3 is TGTGCCAGCAGTGAAGAGATAGCGGGCGTCACCTACAATGAGCAGTTCTTC.

The J gene is TRBJ2-5, the V gene TRBV28; D is tentatively TRBD1 or TRBD2 (5 bases each). The CDR3 has 14 residues. Germline V lookup: CDR1 MDHEN, CDR2 SYDVKM. V dropped 3 bases and J dropped 1 base, with 9 bases sitting between them. The CDR3 DNA reads as TGTGCCAGCAGTTTGAGGGGAATCCAAGAGACCCAGTACTTC. Its protein product is CASSLRGIQETQYF.

The rearrangement links TRBV14 to TRBJ2-7; D may be TRBD1 or TRBD2 (5 bases each). This CDR3 contains 15 residues. Germline V gene lookup returns CDR1 SGHDN and CDR2 FVKESK. V lost 1 base and J 3 bases, leaving 13 bases between the germline ends. CDR3 nucleotide sequence: TGTGCCAGCAGCCAAGGGTCCGAGGGGATCTACGAGCAGTACTTC. Its translation is CASSQGSEGIYEQYF.

V is TRBV6-5 and J is TRBJ1-1; D is unresolved. This CDR3 has 14 residues. V shed 2 bases and J shed 4 bases, with 11 bases lying between them. Germline assignment: CDR1 MNHEY and CDR2 SVGAGI. DNA for the CDR3: TGTGCCAGCAGTTACGGGCAAGGGATCACTGAAGCTTTCTTT. Protein sequence: CASSYGQGITEAFF.

V usage is TRBV7-9 and J usage is TRBJ2-7, with 7 nucleotides matching TRBD1. Germline CDR1 is SEHNR and CDR2 is FQNEAQ (reference sequence). This CDR3 has 15 residues. V dropped 1 base and J dropped 1; count of bases not matched to a gene: 4. DNA for the CDR3: TGTGCCAGCAGCTTAGGACAGGGCCGATCCTACGAGCAGTACTTC. Translated, it gives CASSLGQGRSYEQYF. Full variable domain (missing parts from reference TRBV7-9 and TRBJ2-7): DTGVSQNPRHKITKRGQNVTFRCDPISEHNRLYWYRQTLGQGPEFLTYFQNEAQLEKSRLLSDRFSAERPKGSFSTLEIQRTEQGDSAMYLCASSLGQGRSYEQYFGPGTRLTVT.

This sequence joins TRBV5-6 and TRBJ2-7; the D gene is possibly TRBD2 (6 bases). Germline V CDR1 and CDR2: SGHDT, YYEEEE. The CDR3 consists of 12 residues. Trimming left V 3 bases short and J 5 bases short, with 9 bases between. The chain's CDR3 is CASSSSSDEQYF. CDR3 DNA: TGTGCCAGCAGCTCCTCTAGCGACGAGCAGTACTTC.